This T cell receptor (beta chain) was sequenced in a study of blood T cell repertoires in COVID-19. Study as a whole: Whether acute or convalescent, the COVID-19 samples came from the United States, Italy and Spain. T cells, B-cell-depleted T cells, or PBMCs supplied cDNA or gDNA.

Methods used by the authors: For nucleated cells, counts were estimated from reference gene primer amplification. Repertoires were generated with immunoSEQ multiplex PCR, while TCRdb's copy carries only in-frame clones and drops some. The V and J calls and the clone size are those of that table, but D and trimming were determined from the DNA. The repertoire consists of about 220,000 clones, with roughly 90% occurring once and the leading ten covering 1.9%. V lost 7 bases and J lost 5, with 14 bases in between. Germline CDR1 and CDR2: LNHDA and SQIVND (reference sequence). This CDR3 spans 14 amino acids.

Sequenced sample: peripheral blood. The receptor's source is a man aged 35-49 years with active or convalescent COVID-19. The V and J genes are TRBV19 and TRBJ2-2, with D tentatively TRBD2 (5 bases). The DNA of the CDR3 is TGTGCCAGTACCTTCCAAAGCGGTACCGGGGAGCTGTTTTTT. It encodes CASTFQSGTGELFF. Supplemented by reference TRBV19 and TRBJ2-2, the full variable domain reads DGGITQSPKYLFRKEGQNVTLSCEQNLNHDAMYWYRQDPGQGLRLIYYSQIVNDFQKGDIAEGYSVSREKKESFPLTVTSAQKNPTAFYLCASTFQSGTGELFFGEGSRLTVL.